These 15 T cell receptor beta chains share one sample of origin, sequenced in a study of T-cell reconstitution after alpha-beta-depleted transplantation in children. As it was prepared, the TCRbeta library received unique molecular identifiers. In TCRdb, the PCR reads were re-called with MiXCR into one record per CDR3 protein. The sample includes about 350,000 distinct CDR3 sequences, around 15% seen only once; the top ten take roughly 41%. The sequenced sample was PBMCs, mostly from graft donor cells, obtained 360 days after TCRalphabeta/CD19-depleted stem cell transplant. These receptors all come from a male patient between 2 and 10 years old who had a stem cell transplant for acute lymphoblastic leukemia, so the T cells may come from the graft donor.

The rearrangement uses TRBV20-1 and TRBJ2-3; no firm D call. The ends were cut back, 3 bases at V and 4 bases at J, with 8 bases in the middle. The CDR3 is 12 amino acids. The germline gives CDR1 DFQATT, CDR2 SNEGSKA (reference sequence). The CDR3 bases are TGCAGTGCTAGCCCCTTCCCAGATACGCAGTATTTT. Translating gives CSASPFPDTQYF.

The J gene is TRBJ2-7, the V gene TRBV9; no clear D. The germline CDR1 and CDR2 sequences are SGDLS and YYNGEE. V lost 3 bases, J lost 5 bases, and 12 bases lay in between. The CDR3 loop spans 13 amino acids. Here the CDR3 reads CASSAYVWDEQYF. The CDR3 nucleotides read TGTGCCAGCAGCGCCTATGTCTGGGACGAGCAGTACTTC.

This clonotype was seen a handful of times. CDR3: CSVAPGTADTQYF. As DNA, the CDR3 is TGCAGCGTTGCTCCGGGAACCGCAGATACGCAGTATTTT. V is TRBV29-1 and J is TRBJ2-3, with D maybe TRBD2 (5 bases). CDR1 is SQVTM and CDR2 is ANQGSEA in the germline V gene. Deletions cut 4 bases from V and 4 bases from J, with 12 bases between. CDR3 length: 13 residues.

This clonotype was observed a few times. V gene TRBV5-1 combines with J gene TRBJ2-3; no clear D. V lost 2 bases and J 0 bases, leaving 19 bases between the germline ends. The CDR3 contains 18 residues. Germline V lookup: CDR1 SGHRS, CDR2 YFSETQ. The CDR3 DNA follows: TGCGCCAGCAGCTTTACACCTTACCAGAGGCGTAGCACAGATACGCAGTATTTT. Its translation is CASSFTPYQRRSTDTQYF.

This clonotype was seen at least ten times. The V gene is TRBV5-1, the J gene TRBJ2-2, with D unclear. Trimming took 4 bases from V and 6 from J, leaving 10 bases between them. This CDR3 comprises 13 residues. Germline CDR1 and CDR2: SGHRS and YFSETQ. The chain's CDR3 is CASSSTLAGELFF. In nucleotides, the CDR3 is TGCGCCAGCAGCAGCACCTTGGCCGGGGAGCTGTTTTTT. Full variable domain (rest looked up from reference TRBV5-1 and TRBJ2-2): KAGVTQTPRYLIKTRGQQVTLSCSPISGHRSVSWYQQTPGQGLQFLFEYFSETQRNKGNFPGRFSGRQFSNSRSEMNVSTLELGDSALYLCASSSTLAGELFFGEGSRLTVL.

The CDR3 region is CASSPSGAWTQYF. For the CDR3, the DNA is TGTGCCAGCAGCCCCAGCGGTGCCTGGACCCAGTACTTC. The V call is TRBV3-1, the J call TRBJ2-5, with D perhaps matching TRBD2 (5 bases). The CDR3 consists of 13 residues. CDR1 and CDR2 (germline): LGHDT, YNNKEL (reference sequence). Deletions cut 4 bases from V and 7 bases from J, with 13 bases between.

The J gene is TRBJ2-7, the V gene TRBV3-1; D not certain. V was shortened by 5 bases and J by 2 bases, with 16 bases between the two germline ends. Germline CDR1 LGHDT, CDR2 YNNKEL (reference sequence). The length of the CDR3 is 15 residues. In nucleotides, the CDR3 is TGTGCCAGCAGCGACCCAAACGCTCTTCCCTACGAGCAGTACTTC. Its translation is CASSDPNALPYEQYF.

CDR3 amino acids: CASSQNPDSPYTDTQYF. The CDR3 region has the DNA TGCGCCAGCAGCCAGAACCCAGACAGCCCCTACACAGATACGCAGTATTTT. The chain joins TRBV4-3 to TRBJ2-3; possibly TRBD1 for D (5 bases). V gave up 3 bases and J gave up 2 bases, with 18 bases separating them. Germline CDR1 and CDR2: LGHNA and YSLEER. The CDR3 runs to 17 residues.

The table lists this clonotype with a few counts. The genes are TRBV12-3 or TRBV12-4 and TRBJ2-5; D is perhaps TRBD2 (5 bases). The CDR3 runs to 15 residues. V was pared by 1 base and J by 4 bases, with 13 bases between. CDR3 protein: CASSLEAEGSETQYF. CDR3 nucleotides: TGTGCCAGCAGTTTAGAGGCCGAGGGATCAGAGACCCAGTACTTC.

This clonotype was detected ten times or more. The chain has TRBV4-2 and TRBJ2-7; D may be TRBD1 (5 bases). The CDR3 length is 14 residues. V was clipped by 5 bases and J by 4 bases, with 15 bases between them. Germline V gene data show CDR1 as LGHNA and CDR2 as YNFKEQ. CDR3 in amino acids: CASSSSQVPYEQYF. CDR3 DNA: TGTGCCAGCAGCTCCTCACAGGTCCCATACGAGCAGTACTTC.

The chain links TRBV28 to TRBJ1-2; maybe TRBD1 (5 bases). Germline CDR1 and CDR2: MDHEN and SYDVKM. The CDR3 is 14 amino acids. V dropped 4 bases and J dropped 8 bases, with 17 bases sitting between them. DNA for the CDR3: TGTGCCAGCAGTTCCAGACAGACCCCTACGGGCTACACCTTC. It codes for CASSSRQTPTGYTF.

Many counts were recorded for this clonotype. The chain links TRBV7-6 to TRBJ2-1; 7 bases agree with TRBD1. CDR1 and CDR2 (germline): SGHVS, FNYEAQ. The CDR3 has 12 residues. Germline trimming cut 5 bases from V and 10 bases from J; bases unmatched to any gene: 5. CDR3 residues: CASSRQGDEQFF. DNA of the CDR3: TGTGCCAGCAGCCGACAGGGCGACGAGCAGTTCTTC. The variable domain in full, completed from reference TRBV7-6 and TRBJ2-1, reads GAGVSQSPRYKVTKRGQDVALRCDPISGHVSLYWYRQALGQGPEFLTYFNYEAQQDKSGLPNDRFSAERPEGSISTLTIQRTEQRDSAMYRCASSRQGDEQFFGPGTRLTVL.

This clonotype was recorded many times. The gene calls are TRBV20-1 and TRBJ2-7; D unclear. The V end was cut by 6 bases, the J end by 3 bases, with 15 bases between. The CDR3 contains 13 residues. In germline, CDR1 is DFQATT, CDR2 SNEGSKA (reference sequence). CDR3 residues: CSAQDVYLYEQYF. Here the CDR3 DNA reads TGCAGTGCCCAGGACGTTTATCTCTACGAGCAGTACTTC.

In this sample, this clonotype turned up a few times. The V and J genes are TRBV7-9 and TRBJ2-1, with TRBD1 matching 10 bases. CDR1 is SEHNR, CDR2 FQNEAQ, per germline (reference sequence). V shed 1 base, J shed 3 bases, and the junction held 3 bases outside the gene matches. This CDR3 contains 16 residues. The CDR3 spells CASSLGQGAGYNEQFF. The CDR3 DNA reads as TGTGCCAGCAGCTTAGGACAGGGGGCTGGCTACAATGAGCAGTTCTTC.

This chain joins TRBV27 and TRBJ2-7; possibly TRBD1 or TRBD2 for D (5 bases each). Per germline, CDR1 MNHEY and CDR2 SMNVEV (reference sequence). V was shortened by 5 bases and J by 1 base, with 27 bases between the two germline ends. This CDR3 contains 19 residues. The CDR3 sequence: CASSTGAILPLTGSYEQYF. DNA of the CDR3: TGTGCCAGCAGTACCGGGGCGATTCTACCCTTGACCGGGTCCTACGAGCAGTACTTC.